The source of this TCR beta chain is a study of T cells in Graves' hyperthyroidism and ophthalmopathy. Study background: It was at initial diagnosis, before any treatment, that peripheral blood was collected.

This clonotype was recorded at least ten times. Its antigen remains unidentified. The TCR beta CDR3 regions underwent amplification using RNA transcripts as the source. A first-round RT-PCR of the TCR CDR3 used the HTBI primer set. MiXCR was run by TCRdb on the multiplex PCR reads, yielding one entry per CDR3 protein. The sample holds some 650,000 distinct CDR3 sequences, 16% seen once. Fresh peripheral blood, about 9.6 ml, yielded the PBMCs. Study-level results: Researchers found most expanded thyroid clonotypes above 0.001 in blood as well.

The TCR was taken from a woman aged 40-49 years with Graves' ophthalmopathy. Sequenced material: blood.

This chain's CDR3 is CASSRDRSSSGNTIYF. Written as DNA, the CDR3 is TGTGCCAGCAGCCGGGACAGGTCATCCTCTGGAAACACCATATATTTT. This chain uses TRBV2 with TRBJ1-3; 8 nucleotides align to TRBD1. The CDR3 runs 16 residues. CDR1 is SNHLY, CDR2 FYNNEI, per germline. V lost 6 bases to trimming and J lost 0 bases; unmatched junction nucleotides: 7.